This T cell receptor (beta chain) stems from a study of cytomegalovirus exposure and HLA in healthy donors. Primers for the PCR totalled 60 Vbeta and 13 Jbeta. Sequencing was performed with immunoSEQ multiplex PCR; in TCRdb, only in-frame clones are kept and a portion is missing. The table records 90,000 to 150,000 clones, 70% to 85% of them present only once. This TCR derives from a man in his forties or fifties in good health and CMV-seropositive. The specimen was PBMCs.

Here the CDR3 DNA reads TGTGCCAGCAGTGTCGCGCAGCCCCAGCATTTT. Its protein is CASSVAQPQHF. The chain couples TRBV2 to TRBJ1-5; D unresolved. CDR3 length equals 11 residues. V lost 4 bases and J 7 bases, leaving 5 bases between the germline ends. The germline gives CDR1 SNHLY, CDR2 FYNNEI.